A single sample is the source of the 22 T cell receptor beta chains below, sequenced in a study of blood T cell repertoires in COVID-19. The method was immunoSEQ multiplex PCR; TCRdb's version includes in-frame clones alone and lacks a portion of them. This table holds 130,000 or so clones, approximately 90% found once. Material for sequencing was peripheral blood. These TCRs come from a man over 45 with active or convalescent COVID-19.

V usage is TRBV4-3 and J usage is TRBJ2-7; TRBD1 matches 8 bases. CDR3 length equals 16 residues. The V and J ends lost 0 bases and 6 bases, in that order; junction bases with no gene match: 10. Germline V lookup: CDR1 LGHNA, CDR2 YSLEER. CDR3 in DNA: TGCGCCAGCAGCCAAGATCTAGGGACAGGAAGCGGCGAGCAGTACTTC. Translating it yields CASSQDLGTGSGEQYF.

The chain employs TRBV4-3 and TRBJ2-1; TRBD1 matches 9 bases. The CDR3 loop spans 16 amino acids. V trimming: 1 base; J trimming: 3 bases; junction bases outside the gene matches: 4. Germline CDR1 and CDR2: LGHNA and YSLEER. CDR3 amino acids: CASSQAPGQGYNEQFF. The CDR3 bases are TGCGCCAGCAGCCAAGCCCCGGGACAGGGCTACAATGAGCAGTTCTTC.

Only one count was recorded for this clone. This chain connects TRBV2 to TRBJ2-1; 9 bases map to TRBD2. J was trimmed by 2 bases and V by 6 bases; bases with no gene match: 5. CDR3 length equals 15 residues. Looked up from germline, CDR1 is SNHLY and CDR2 is FYNNEI. The CDR3, as DNA: TGTGCCAGCAGAGGACTAGCGTCCACCTACAATGAGCAGTTCTTC. Translation gives CASRGLASTYNEQFF.

The gene calls are TRBV9 and TRBJ2-7, with 7 bases lining up with TRBD2. CDR3 size: 15 residues. The germline V gene encodes CDR1 SGDLS and CDR2 YYNGEE. J gave up 2 bases and V 2 bases, and 7 bases lay outside the gene matches. CDR3 region: CASSVSAGVTYEQYF. DNA of the CDR3: TGTGCCAGCAGCGTGTCTGCGGGGGTGACCTACGAGCAGTACTTC.

The gene calls are TRBV29-1 and TRBJ1-5; unclear D gene. Germline CDR1 and CDR2: SQVTM and ANQGSEA. Trimming shortened V by 4 bases and J by 5 bases, and 12 bases separated the two germline ends. The CDR3 runs to 13 residues. CDR3 loop: CSVGPGSDQPQHF. For the CDR3, the DNA is TGCAGCGTTGGTCCGGGTTCCGATCAGCCCCAGCATTTT.

The V gene is TRBV6-7, the J gene TRBJ2-1, with 8 bases identical to TRBD1. TRBV6-7 is given ORF status, its function remaining uncertain. The CDR3 sequence is 16 residues long. The junction had 7 bases not matched to a gene; V was cut back by 2 bases and J by 4 bases. The CDR3 coding sequence is TGTGCCAGCAGTTACCCAGGGACAGGATATTACAATGAGCAGTTCTTC. It codes for CASSYPGTGYYNEQFF.

V usage is TRBV25-1 and J usage is TRBJ2-2; 7 nucleotides align to TRBD2. There are 12 residues in the CDR3. Looked up from germline, CDR1 is MGHDK and CDR2 is SYGVNS. The V segment lost 9 bases and the J segment 4 bases; nucleotides outside the gene matches: 2. The CDR3 sequence is CASGGVTGELFF. The DNA for the CDR3 is TGTGCCAGTGGGGGGGTCACCGGGGAGCTGTTTTTT.

V is TRBV24-1 and J is TRBJ2-5; D is perhaps TRBD2 (6 bases). The CDR3 runs 16 residues. V was trimmed by 1 base and J by 4 bases, leaving 15 bases between them. Per germline, CDR1 KGHDR and CDR2 SFDVKD. The CDR3 here is CATSDLAGRGRETQYF. In nucleotides, the CDR3 is TGTGCCACCAGTGATTTAGCCGGCCGGGGGAGAGAGACCCAGTACTTC.

The chain uses TRBV7-2 and TRBJ2-7; possibly TRBD2 for D (6 bases). With 5 bases removed from V and 4 bases from J, the gap between germline ends came to 12 bases. The CDR3 sequence is 13 residues long. Germline CDR1 reads SGHTA; CDR2 reads FQGNSA. CDR3 nucleotide sequence: TGTGCCAGCAGCATTAGCCGGGGGTACGAGCAGTACTTC. This encodes CASSISRGYEQYF.

This clone was counted only a few times. The rearrangement joins TRBV3-1 (or the pseudogene TRBV3-2) to TRBJ2-7, with 10 positions matching TRBD1. CDR3 length: 15 residues. Unmatched junction bases numbered 7, after V lost 2 bases and J lost 6 bases. Germline-derived CDR1 and CDR2 are LGHDT and YNNKEL (reference sequence). DNA for the CDR3: TGTGCCAGCAGCCAACGACAGGGGGCGGAAAGCGAGCAGTACTTC. This codes for CASSQRQGAESEQYF.

The chain carries TRBV15 and TRBJ2-3; tentatively, D is TRBD1 (7 bases). The CDR3 loop spans 15 amino acids. The germline V and J ends were trimmed by 1 base and 4 bases, with 12 bases remaining between them. The germline gives CDR1 LNHNV, CDR2 YYDKDF (reference sequence). Here the CDR3 DNA reads TGTGCCACCAGCAGAGGTCAGGGGGAGGCAGATACGCAGTATTTT. It specifies CATSRGQGEADTQYF.

The chain links TRBV2 to TRBJ1-3, with 11 bases fitting TRBD1. The CDR3 has 12 amino acids. V lost 6 bases, J lost 9 bases, and 1 base stayed unmatched. CDR1 and CDR2 from the germline V gene are SNHLY and FYNNEI. CDR3 protein: CASRGQGGTIYF. The CDR3 coding sequence is TGTGCCAGCAGGGGACAGGGGGGCACCATATATTTT.

The chain joins TRBV27 to TRBJ1-6; weak D call: TRBD1 (6 bases). Germline V gene sequence: CDR1 MNHEY, CDR2 SMNVEV (reference sequence). The CDR3 runs to 14 residues. This chain's CDR3 is CATARGGRESPLHF. In nucleotides, the CDR3 is TGTGCAACAGCGCGGGGGGGGCGCGAGTCACCCCTCCACTTT.

This rearrangement joins TRBV6-5 to TRBJ2-7; maybe TRBD2 (6 bases). Trimming removed 7 bases from V and 4 bases from J, with 8 bases in between. In germline, CDR1 is MNHEY, CDR2 SVGAGI. The CDR3 length is 11 residues. The CDR3 sequence: CASNRGYEQYF. For the CDR3, the DNA is TGTGCCAGCAACCGGGGGTACGAGCAGTACTTC.

This clone has only a few counts. The rearrangement joins TRBV5-5 to TRBJ1-5, with D perhaps matching TRBD1 (6 bases). V dropped 1 base and J dropped 4 bases, with 12 bases sitting between them. The CDR3 has 15 residues. Germline V CDR1 and CDR2: SGHKS, YYEKEE (reference sequence). CDR3 region: CASSLWAGDNQPQHF. CDR3 sequence (DNA): TGTGCCAGCAGCTTGTGGGCAGGGGATAATCAGCCCCAGCATTTT.

V is TRBV15 and J is TRBJ2-2, with 10 bases identical to TRBD1. J gave up 6 bases and V 7 bases, and 5 bases lay outside the gene matches. The length of the CDR3 is 14 residues. The V gene's germline CDR1 is LNHNV and CDR2 YYDKDF (reference sequence). The CDR3 DNA follows: TGTGCCACCATCAGGGACAGGGGCGCCGGGGAGCTGTTTTTT. Residues: CATIRDRGAGELFF.

The chain is built from TRBV9 and TRBJ2-7; 10 bases fit TRBD1. Trimming at V came to 3 bases and at J to 5 bases, leaving 8 bases not matched to a gene. From germline, CDR1 is SGDLS and CDR2 YYNGEE. The CDR3 extends over 15 amino acids. The CDR3 is CASSGRQGADNEQYF. The CDR3 bases are TGTGCCAGCAGCGGAAGACAGGGGGCCGACAACGAGCAGTACTTC.

The V call is TRBV24-1, the J call TRBJ2-6; weak D call: TRBD2 (5 bases). V was clipped by 1 base and J by 0 bases, with 6 bases between them. The CDR3 totals 16 residues. Per the germline V gene, CDR1 is KGHDR and CDR2 is SFDVKD. The CDR3 DNA sequence: TGTGCCACCAGTGATTTCCGGGGCTCTGGGGCCAACGTCCTGACTTTC. It translates to CATSDFRGSGANVLTF.

V and J are TRBV2 and TRBJ2-3; 7 bases agree with TRBD1. This CDR3 has 15 residues. Germline assignment: CDR1 SNHLY and CDR2 FYNNEI. Trimming cost V 6 bases and J 0 bases; bases outside gene matches: 6. The CDR3 loop reads CASSPRTGSTDTQYF. CDR3 in DNA: TGTGCCAGCAGCCCGAGGACAGGTAGCACAGATACGCAGTATTTT.

The chain joins TRBV7-2 to TRBJ2-2; no clear D gene. The CDR3 has 14 residues. V lost 5 bases and J lost 1, with 8 bases in between. Germline V gene lookup returns CDR1 SGHTA and CDR2 FQGNSA. The CDR3 loop reads CASSLQWNTGELFF. The CDR3 nucleotides read TGTGCCAGCAGCCTCCAGTGGAACACCGGGGAGCTGTTTTTT.

The rearrangement uses TRBV5-4 and TRBJ2-2; 8 nucleotides agree with TRBD1. This CDR3 is 14 amino acids long. The V and J ends lost 4 bases and 4 bases, in that order; junction bases with no gene match: 3. Germline V gene sequence: CDR1 SGHNT, CDR2 YYREEE (reference sequence). Here the CDR3 reads CASSRTGFTGELFF. CDR3 sequence (DNA): TGTGCCAGCAGCCGGACAGGGTTCACCGGGGAGCTGTTTTTT.

The chain carries TRBV4-3 and TRBJ1-2; D is possibly TRBD1 (5 bases). In germline, CDR1 is LGHNA, CDR2 YSLEER. This CDR3 has 16 residues. Trimming shortened V by 1 base and J by 2 bases, and 14 bases separated the two germline ends. The CDR3 is CASSQVFARVNYGYTF. The DNA for the CDR3 is TGCGCCAGCAGCCAAGTGTTCGCCAGGGTGAACTATGGCTACACCTTC.